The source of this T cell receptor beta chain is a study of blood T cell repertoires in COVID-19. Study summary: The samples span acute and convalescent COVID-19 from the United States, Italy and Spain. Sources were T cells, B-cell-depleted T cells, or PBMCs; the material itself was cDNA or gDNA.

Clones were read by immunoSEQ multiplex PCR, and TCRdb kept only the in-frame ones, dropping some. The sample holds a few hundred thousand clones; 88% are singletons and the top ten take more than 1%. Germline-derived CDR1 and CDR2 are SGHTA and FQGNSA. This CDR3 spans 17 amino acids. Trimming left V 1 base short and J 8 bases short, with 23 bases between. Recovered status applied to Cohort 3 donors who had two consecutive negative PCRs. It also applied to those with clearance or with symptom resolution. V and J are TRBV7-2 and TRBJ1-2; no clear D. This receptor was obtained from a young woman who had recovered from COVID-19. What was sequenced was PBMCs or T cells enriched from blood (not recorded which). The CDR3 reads CASSLDPHPREVEGYTF. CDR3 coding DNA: TGTGCCAGCAGCTTAGATCCCCACCCGAGGGAGGTCGAGGGCTACACCTTC.